This TCR beta chain was identified in a study of blood T cell repertoires in COVID-19. V was cut by 0 bases and J by 4 bases, with 6 bases left in between. The CDR3 extends over 13 amino acids. CDR1 is SGHVS, CDR2 FQNEAQ, per germline. Assay: immunoSEQ multiplex PCR; the TCRdb copy retains only in-frame clones and omits some. The sample yields fewer than 200,000 clones, roughly 85% seen once. The sequence came from a human donor with acute or convalescent COVID-19. The donor label of this sample is uncertain. V and J are TRBV7-8 and TRBJ1-2; unclear D gene. Sequencing was performed on peripheral blood. The DNA for the CDR3 is TGTGCCAGCAGCTTAGCCCCTGTCTATGGCTACACCTTC. This translates into CASSLAPVYGYTF. Filled out from reference TRBV7-8 and TRBJ1-2, the complete variable domain reads GAGVSQSPRYKVAKRGQDVALRCDPISGHVSLFWYQQALGQGPEFLTYFQNEAQLDKSGLPSDRFFAERPEGSVSTLKIQRTQQEDSAVYLCASSLAPVYGYTFGSGTRLTVV.